This TCR beta chain stems from a study of shared T cell receptors in the human thymus. Data came from immunoSEQ multiplex PCR; TCRdb stores just in-frame clones and leaves some out. The table records approximately 580,000 clones, about 84% of them present only once. The same specimen was also included in a second study, on human thymus T cells. That work contributes: Corrective surgery for congenital heart defects was being performed on the healthy Finnish infants who served as donors. Thymus was obtained from resections taken during corrective heart surgery. An apparent bias in V and J gene usage was seen in thymic and blood repertoires. Related research described strongly overlapping thymic repertoires in unrelated people.

Input material: thymocytes. The clonotype comes from a boy under two years old with a congenital heart defect.

The CDR3 nucleotides read TGCGCCAGCAGCCCAATCCCCGGAGGAGGGCACTCCTACGAGCAGTACTTC. Protein product: CASSPIPGGGHSYEQYF. The chain uses TRBV4-1 and TRBJ2-7; D is perhaps TRBD2 (6 bases). CDR1 is MGHRA and CDR2 is YSYEKL in the germline V gene. Trimming cost V 4 bases and J 0 bases, with 19 bases left between them. The CDR3 runs to 17 residues.